These 25 T cell receptor beta chains share one sample of origin, sequenced in a study of Ad26.COV2.S vaccination and SARS-CoV-2 variants. The treatment here: about 20 received Ad26.COV2.S at low or high dose, single or two shots; about 5 received placebo; per-sample allocation not given. Sampling took place 63 days after the first vaccine or placebo injection. TCRdb's copy holds only in-frame clones and misses some; the assay was immunoSEQ multiplex PCR. The table shows hundreds of thousands of clones, with roughly nine tenths occurring only once. Sequencing used peripheral blood, obtained in a trial of Ad26.COV2.S vaccine versus placebo. These receptors were taken from a person between 18 and 65 years old who received the Ad26.COV2.S COVID-19 vaccine or a placebo.

This clone came up once. The CDR3 loop reads CASSYLRGLNGYTF. CDR3 DNA: TGTGCCAGCAGTTACTTGAGGGGGCTGAATGGCTACACCTTC. The chain carries TRBV6-6 and TRBJ1-2; 7 bases match TRBD1. Germline V gene data show CDR1 as MNHNY and CDR2 as SVGAGI (reference sequence). Trimming took 1 base from V and 6 from J; bases not matched to a gene: 5. The CDR3 runs 14 residues.

V and J are TRBV27 and TRBJ2-1; TRBD1 might be the D (5 bases). The CDR3 covers 16 residues. Germline CDR1 reads MNHEY; CDR2 reads SMNVEV (reference sequence). The ends were cut back, 7 bases at V and 0 bases at J, with 16 bases in the middle. CDR3 coding DNA: TGTGCCAGCAAGACCGCACAGGTCTTCTCCTACAATGAGCAGTTCTTC. Translating gives CASKTAQVFSYNEQFF.

This chain links TRBV4-2 with TRBJ2-7; 11 nucleotides line up with TRBD2. J lost 2 bases, V lost 5 bases, and 5 bases had no gene match. This CDR3 region has 15 residues. CDR1 and CDR2 (germline): LGHNA, YNFKEQ. CDR3 bases: TGTGCCAGCAGCGATAGCGGGAGGGGGGCCTACGAGCAGTACTTC. It encodes CASSDSGRGAYEQYF.

The chain joins TRBV6-2 or TRBV6-3 to TRBJ1-6, with D hard to call. This CDR3 contains 15 residues. The V end lost 2 bases, the J end lost 8 bases, and 13 bases lay between the germline ends. Germline V gene sequence: CDR1 MNHEY, CDR2 SVGEGT. The CDR3 coding sequence is TGTGCCAGCAGTTACGTTGGCAGAAGTCATTCACCCCTCCACTTT. Its translation: CASSYVGRSHSPLHF.

The chain is built from TRBV7-7 and TRBJ2-5; 10 bases match TRBD1. CDR1 and CDR2 (germline): SSHAT, FNYEAQ (reference sequence). Trimming took 1 base from V and 5 from J; bases not matched to a gene: 4. The CDR3 has 15 amino acids. CDR3 region: CASSLVTGGAETQYF. In DNA form, the CDR3 reads TGTGCCAGCAGCTTAGTGACAGGGGGCGCCGAGACCCAGTACTTC.

In DNA form, the CDR3 reads TGTGCCAGCAGCCCCGGGACAGGGGGCCTGGATGAGCAGTTCTTC. As protein: CASSPGTGGLDEQFF. V gene TRBV2 combines with J gene TRBJ2-1; 12 bases align to TRBD1. The V segment lost 6 bases and the J segment 8 bases; nucleotides outside the gene matches: 8. Germline V CDR1 and CDR2: SNHLY, FYNNEI. CDR3 length: 15 amino acids.

CDR3 nucleotides: TGTGCCAGTGGGGGAAACTACGAGCAGTACTTC. Protein sequence: CASGGNYEQYF. The chain recombines TRBV19 with TRBJ2-7; possibly TRBD1 or TRBD2 for D (5 bases each). V lost 8 bases to trimming and J lost 3 bases, with 8 bases between them. CDR1 and CDR2 (germline): LNHDA, SQIVND (reference sequence). CDR3 length: 11 residues.

V gene TRBV5-1 combines with J gene TRBJ2-3; the match to TRBD1 covers 7 bases. Germline-derived CDR1 and CDR2 are SGHRS and YFSETQ. Trimming took 7 bases from V and 5 from J; bases not matched to a gene: 13. The CDR3 extends over 15 amino acids. CDR3 residues: CASSQNTGAGDTQYF. CDR3 nucleotide sequence: TGCGCCAGCTCACAAAACACAGGGGCGGGAGATACGCAGTATTTT.

The chain recombines TRBV6-6 with TRBJ2-5; weak D call: TRBD2 (6 bases). V was cut by 8 bases and J by 9 bases, with 16 bases left in between. CDR1 and CDR2 from the germline V gene are MNHNY and SVGAGI (reference sequence). The CDR3 covers 12 residues. For the CDR3, the DNA is TGTGCCAGCGCCCCCGGGGGAGGCGCCCAGTACTTC. As protein: CASAPGGGAQYF.

The chain recombines TRBV5-6 with TRBJ2-3, with D perhaps being TRBD1 or TRBD2 (5 bases each). The CDR3 extends over 15 amino acids. CDR1 SGHDT and CDR2 YYEEEE come from the germline V gene. Trimming took 4 bases from V and 5 from J, leaving 17 bases between them. CDR3 region: CASSPWDRGEDTQYF. The CDR3 nucleotides are TGTGCCAGCAGCCCCTGGGACCGAGGGGAAGATACGCAGTATTTT. Using reference TRBV5-6 and TRBJ2-3 for the parts outside the CDR3, the full variable domain is DAGVTQSPTHLIKTRGQQVTLRCSPKSGHDTVSWYQQALGQGPQFIFQYYEEEERQRGNFPDRFSGHQFPNYSSELNVNALLLGDSALYLCASSPWDRGEDTQYFGPGTRLTVL.

The CDR3 loop reads CASSPMANTGELFF. In nucleotides, the CDR3 is TGTGCCAGCAGCCCTATGGCGAACACCGGGGAGCTGTTTTTT. This sequence joins TRBV7-8 and TRBJ2-2, with no clear D. V was clipped by 5 bases and J by 0 bases, with 7 bases between them. CDR3 length equals 14 residues. Germline CDR1 reads SGHVS; CDR2 reads FQNEAQ. Full variable domain (missing parts from reference TRBV7-8 and TRBJ2-2): GAGVSQSPRYKVAKRGQDVALRCDPISGHVSLFWYQQALGQGPEFLTYFQNEAQLDKSGLPSDRFFAERPEGSVSTLKIQRTQQEDSAVYLCASSPMANTGELFFGEGSRLTVL.

Details on this clone: In the same sample, other DNA sequences code for this CDR3. This sequence joins TRBV18 and TRBJ2-1; no definite D call. From germline, CDR1 is KGHSH and CDR2 LQKENI. This CDR3 has 15 amino acids. The germline V and J ends were trimmed by 0 bases and 1 base, with 7 bases remaining between them. The CDR3 DNA reads as TGTGCCAGCTCACCACCAGGTGGGTCCTACAATGAGCAGTTCTTC. This gives the protein CASSPPGGSYNEQFF. Full variable domain (rest looked up from reference TRBV18 and TRBJ2-1): NAGVMQNPRHLVRRRGQEARLRCSPMKGHSHVYWYRQLPEEGLKFMVYLQKENIIDESGMPKERFSAEFPKEGPSILRIQQVVRGDSAAYFCASSPPGGSYNEQFFGPGTRLTVL.

The chain couples TRBV7-6 to TRBJ2-2, with D perhaps assigned TRBD1 or TRBD2 (6 bases each). Germline values: CDR1 SGHVS, CDR2 FNYEAQ. This CDR3 is 15 amino acids long. Trimming removed 1 base at V and 3 bases at J, with 9 bases between. CDR3 amino acids: CASSLEGGHTGELFF. The CDR3 DNA reads as TGTGCCAGCAGCTTAGAGGGGGGCCACACCGGGGAGCTGTTTTTT.

The V gene is TRBV18, the J gene TRBJ2-5; D not certain. The CDR3 runs to 14 residues. The germline gives CDR1 KGHSH, CDR2 LQKENI. V was pared by 0 bases and J by 1 base, with 6 bases between. CDR3 sequence: CASSPPLAQETQYF. The CDR3 DNA follows: TGTGCCAGCTCACCACCGCTCGCCCAAGAGACCCAGTACTTC.

This sequence joins TRBV27 and TRBJ1-1; weak D call: TRBD1 (5 bases). Germline V gives CDR1 MNHEY, CDR2 SMNVEV (reference sequence). V lost 5 bases to trimming and J lost 0 bases, with 13 bases between them. This CDR3 is 15 amino acids long. The CDR3 coding sequence is TGTGCCAGCAGTCCCCGACAGAGAATGAACACTGAAGCTTTCTTT. This gives the protein CASSPRQRMNTEAFF.

This clone was seen just once. The V gene is TRBV4-1, the J gene TRBJ2-3, with 7 bases identical to TRBD2. Germline CDR1 MGHRA, CDR2 YSYEKL. CDR3 length: 15 residues. Trimming at V came to 5 bases and at J to 4 bases, leaving 9 bases not matched to a gene. The CDR3 sequence is CASSFGGSMSDTQYF. The CDR3 DNA reads TGCGCCAGCAGCTTTGGCGGGAGTATGTCAGATACGCAGTATTTT.

In this sample, this clone turned up once. The rearrangement joins TRBV18 to TRBJ1-5; D is unresolved. The CDR3 consists of 14 residues. V dropped 1 base and J dropped 1 base, with 5 bases sitting between them. Germline loops: CDR1 KGHSH, CDR2 LQKENI. The chain's CDR3 is CASSPQTSNQPQHF. CDR3 coding DNA: TGTGCCAGCTCACCACAGACAAGCAATCAGCCCCAGCATTTT.

The chain is built from TRBV19 and TRBJ2-7; D remains unclear. Germline loops: CDR1 LNHDA, CDR2 SQIVND (reference sequence). V shed 6 bases and J shed 0 bases, with 12 bases lying between them. The CDR3 runs 14 residues. CDR3 coding DNA: TGTGCCAGTAGCCCAAGTCCCAGCTCCTACGAGCAGTACTTC. It is translated as CASSPSPSSYEQYF.

The chain links TRBV19 to TRBJ1-2; D remains ambiguous. Germline CDR1 is LNHDA and CDR2 is SQIVND (reference sequence). V was shortened by 0 bases and J by 3 bases, with 11 bases between the two germline ends. CDR3 size: 15 residues. The CDR3 DNA is TGTGCCAGTAGTATAGAAGGAGGGCCAGACTATGGCTACACCTTC. It encodes CASSIEGGPDYGYTF.

The rearrangement links TRBV13 to TRBJ1-1, with unresolved D. This CDR3 is 13 amino acids long. V lost 4 bases to trimming and J lost 1 base, with 7 bases between them. Germline V gene lookup returns CDR1 PRHDT and CDR2 FYEKMQ (reference sequence). The CDR3 loop is CASSSDTNTEAFF. The CDR3 DNA reads as TGTGCCAGCAGCTCCGACACGAACACTGAAGCTTTCTTT.

This clone was seen a single time. The same CDR3 can be traced to other DNA sequences in this sample. The V call is TRBV7-9, the J call TRBJ1-1; D remains unclear. Germline CDR1 and CDR2: SEHNR and FQNEAQ (reference sequence). The CDR3 has 12 residues. Trimming left V 5 bases short and J 1 base short, with 5 bases between. The CDR3 DNA reads TGTGCCAGCAGCCGGGGGAACACTGAAGCTTTCTTT. This gives the protein CASSRGNTEAFF.

The DNA of the CDR3 is TGTGCCAGCACCTTGGGGACTGCTGGAAACACCATATATTTT. It specifies CASTLGTAGNTIYF. V is TRBV6-5 and J is TRBJ1-3; D is perhaps TRBD1 (5 bases). V lost 7 bases and J lost 2, with 12 bases in between. Germline CDR1 and CDR2: MNHEY and SVGAGI. This CDR3 is 14 amino acids long.

This clone was seen only once. The chain has TRBV2 and TRBJ2-2; 9 bases are shared with TRBD2. With V trimmed by 6 bases and J by 4 bases, 12 bases remained unmatched. This CDR3 is 17 amino acids long. Germline CDR1 is SNHLY and CDR2 is FYNNEI. In DNA form, the CDR3 reads TGTGCCAGCAGCGAACCCGGGACTAGCTTGGGCACCGGGGAGCTGTTTTTT. It is translated as CASSEPGTSLGTGELFF.

Remarks on this clone: The sample has other DNA sequences that encode this CDR3 too. V gene TRBV6-5 combines with J gene TRBJ1-1; D gene uncertain. In germline, CDR1 is MNHEY, CDR2 SVGAGI. This CDR3 is 11 amino acids long. V dropped 4 bases and J dropped 5 bases, with 5 bases sitting between them. Written as DNA, the CDR3 is TGTGCCAGCAGTTTGGGTACTGAAGCTTTCTTT. Translating gives CASSLGTEAFF.

This sequence joins TRBV7-9 and TRBJ1-2; 8 nucleotides align to TRBD1. The V gene's germline CDR1 is SEHNR and CDR2 FQNEAQ (reference sequence). J was trimmed by 2 bases and V by 5 bases; bases with no gene match: 7. The CDR3 covers 15 residues. CDR3 coding DNA: TGTGCCAGCAGCGATACCGGGACAGGAAACTATGGCTACACCTTC. It is translated as CASSDTGTGNYGYTF.